A single sample gave rise to the 10 T cell receptor beta chains below, sequenced in a study of cytomegalovirus exposure and HLA in healthy donors (dated by TCRdb to the late 2010s). Library preparation was by the immunoSEQ multiplex PCR assay. A mixture of 60 forward primers for TCR Vbeta segments and 13 reverse primers for TCR Jbeta segments was used in the multiplex PCR. Drawn from immuneACCESS, this table holds only the in-frame rearrangements with V and J called that TCRdb kept. Clones are partly lost; checked studies trace under half to an unresolved V gene and leave the rest unexplained. Across this sample there are 150,000 to 200,000 clones, with roughly 78% seen only once. The ten largest account for around 7% of the sample. Sample: PBMCs. These receptors were collected from a middle-aged man in good health and CMV-seropositive.

This chain links TRBV29-1 with TRBJ2-7; TRBD2 might be the D (6 bases). The CDR3 runs to 15 residues. Germline assignment: CDR1 SQVTM and CDR2 ANQGSEA. The V end was cut by 5 bases, the J end by 7 bases, with 24 bases between. CDR3 DNA sequence: TGCAGCGTTCGGGGGTGGACGGGCCGGTCGGGTGAGCAGTACTTC. This sequence encodes CSVRGWTGRSGEQYF.

This chain links TRBV13 with TRBJ2-1; 8 nucleotides align to TRBD1. From germline, CDR1 is PRHDT and CDR2 FYEKMQ (reference sequence). The CDR3 is 15 amino acids. With 5 bases clipped from V and 3 bases from J, the junction kept 6 bases outside the gene matches. The CDR3 DNA reads as TGTGCCAGCAGCGGCCGGACAGGGCTCTACAATGAGCAGTTCTTC. Translation gives CASSGRTGLYNEQFF.

The rearrangement links TRBV18 to TRBJ1-5; 7 bases fit TRBD1. Germline V gene data show CDR1 as KGHSH and CDR2 as LQKENI. The CDR3 contains 15 residues. The V gene end was trimmed by 4 bases and the J gene end by 0 bases; junction bases not matched to a gene: 3. CDR3 sequence (DNA): TGTGCCAGCTCACACGGGACAGATAGCAATCAGCCCCAGCATTTT. Protein product: CASSHGTDSNQPQHF.

The rearrangement joins TRBV5-5 to TRBJ2-1; 9 positions match TRBD2. Per the germline V gene, CDR1 is SGHKS and CDR2 is YYEKEE (reference sequence). J gave up 5 bases and V 2 bases, and 14 bases lay outside the gene matches. This CDR3 is 18 amino acids long. The CDR3, as DNA: TGTGCCAGCAGCTTCTTGGGGGTAGGCGGGGGGGTCCACAATGAGCAGTTCTTC. Its protein product is CASSFLGVGGGVHNEQFF.

The chain employs TRBV11-2 and TRBJ2-7, with D tentatively TRBD2 (5 bases). The CDR3 covers 13 residues. Trimming took 1 base from V and 6 from J, leaving 10 bases between them. Per the germline V gene, CDR1 is SGHAT and CDR2 is FQNNGV. CDR3 protein: CASSLGSAGEQYF. The CDR3 coding sequence is TGTGCCAGCAGCTTAGGAAGCGCGGGCGAGCAGTACTTC.

The V gene is TRBV7-3, the J gene TRBJ2-2; tentatively, D is TRBD1 (6 bases). Germline V gene lookup returns CDR1 SGHTA and CDR2 FQGTGA. The V end lost 6 bases, the J end lost 13 bases, and 18 bases lay between the germline ends. The CDR3 extends over 13 amino acids. The CDR3 protein is CASSPGQGPMLFF. CDR3 coding DNA: TGTGCCAGCAGTCCGGGACAAGGCCCGATGCTGTTTTTT.

The rearrangement joins TRBV29-1 to TRBJ1-2, with TRBD1 as a possible D gene (5 bases). Germline V gene data show CDR1 as SQVTM and CDR2 as ANQGSEA. The CDR3 sequence is 14 residues long. Trimming pared 2 bases from V and 2 bases from J, leaving 12 bases between. The CDR3 sequence is CSVESAGRNYGYTF. CDR3 nucleotides: TGCAGCGTTGAATCGGCAGGGCGCAACTATGGCTACACCTTC.

The chain combines TRBV10-3 with TRBJ2-7; 10 bases fit TRBD1. The CDR3 is 15 amino acids. Germline values: CDR1 ENHRY, CDR2 SYGVKD. The V and J ends lost 4 bases and 3 bases, in that order; junction bases with no gene match: 6. The CDR3 is CAISAAGQGFYEQYF. DNA of the CDR3: TGTGCCATCAGTGCTGCGGGACAGGGGTTCTACGAGCAGTACTTC.

This sequence joins TRBV10-3 and TRBJ2-7; 11 bases align to TRBD1. The germline V gene has CDR1 ENHRY and CDR2 SYGVKD. The CDR3 length is 18 residues. V shed 0 bases, J shed 0 bases, and the junction held 7 bases outside the gene matches. CDR3 sequence (DNA): TGTGCCATCAGTGAGTCTGGGGGACAGGGGGTCTTCTCCTACGAGCAGTACTTC. This translates into CAISESGGQGVFSYEQYF.

The V call is TRBV6-5, the J call TRBJ1-6; the D is unclear. With 4 bases removed from V and 8 bases from J, the gap between germline ends came to 9 bases. The V gene's germline CDR1 is MNHEY and CDR2 SVGAGI. The CDR3 loop spans 13 amino acids. CDR3 protein: CASSLGSYSPLHF. CDR3 sequence (DNA): TGTGCCAGCAGTTTGGGGAGTTATTCACCCCTCCACTTT.